What follows is one T cell receptor (beta chain) and its context. Its matching antigen is unknown. Donors underwent one heparinised blood draw, about 110 mL on average. Over 95% purity was reached by all sorted populations. The data were taken from a study of beta chain features in type 1 diabetes. General study findings and limits: Cells carrying high TCR expression could end up over-represented when cDNA is sequenced. Shorter templates might be favored by PCR, and equally so in patients and in controls. Shortening of TCRB CDR3s, moderate but significant, appeared in all four CD4+ subsets of Type 1 diabetes patients.

This CDR3 has 13 amino acids. The germline V gene has CDR1 GTSNPN and CDR2 SVGIG (reference sequence). Trimming left V 3 bases short and J 5 bases short, with 11 bases between. The isolated RNA, all of it, was reverse transcribed, so expressed TCRB transcripts were what got sequenced. Sequencing was performed with immunoSEQ multiplex PCR; in TCRdb, only in-frame clones are kept and a portion is missing. This sample has 640,000 or so clones, with around 15% found just once. V gene TRBV30 combines with J gene TRBJ1-5; D is perhaps TRBD1 (5 bases). The receptor comes from a man aged 18 to 29 with type 1 diabetes. Sequencing used naive CD4+ T cells from blood. CDR3 DNA: TGTGCCTGGAGGGGACCTCAGCATCAGCCCCAGCATTTT. Its translation is CAWRGPQHQPQHF.